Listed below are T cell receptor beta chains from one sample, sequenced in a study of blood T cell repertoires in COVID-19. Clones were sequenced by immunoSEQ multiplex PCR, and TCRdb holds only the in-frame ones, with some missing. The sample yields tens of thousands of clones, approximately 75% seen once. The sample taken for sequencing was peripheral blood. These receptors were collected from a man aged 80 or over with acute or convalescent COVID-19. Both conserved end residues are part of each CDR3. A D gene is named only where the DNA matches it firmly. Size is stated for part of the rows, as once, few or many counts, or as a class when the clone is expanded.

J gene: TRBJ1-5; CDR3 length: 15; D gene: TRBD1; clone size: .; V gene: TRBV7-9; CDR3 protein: CASSPGDRLNQPQHF
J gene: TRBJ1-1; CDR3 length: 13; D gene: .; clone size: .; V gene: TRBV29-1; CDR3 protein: CSVEVMRSTEAFF
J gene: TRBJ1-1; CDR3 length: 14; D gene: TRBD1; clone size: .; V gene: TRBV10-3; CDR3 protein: CAINRQGASTEAFF
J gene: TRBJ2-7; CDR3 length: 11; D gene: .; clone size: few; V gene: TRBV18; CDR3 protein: CASSLSYEQYF
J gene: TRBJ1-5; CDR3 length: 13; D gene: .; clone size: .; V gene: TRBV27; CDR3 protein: CASSLYREQPQHF
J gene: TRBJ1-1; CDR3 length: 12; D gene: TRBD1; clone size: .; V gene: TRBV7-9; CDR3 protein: CASSLLRDSPLF
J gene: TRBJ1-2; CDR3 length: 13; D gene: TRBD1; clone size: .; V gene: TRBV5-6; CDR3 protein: CASSGQGIYGYTF
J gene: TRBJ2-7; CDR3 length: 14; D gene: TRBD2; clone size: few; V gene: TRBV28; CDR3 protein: CASSLKGREGEQYF
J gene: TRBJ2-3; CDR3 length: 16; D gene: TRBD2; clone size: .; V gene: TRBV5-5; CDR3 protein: CASSLLAGARTDTQYF
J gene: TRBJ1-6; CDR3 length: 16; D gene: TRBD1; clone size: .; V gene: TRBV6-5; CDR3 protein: CASSYGTGRPNSPLHF
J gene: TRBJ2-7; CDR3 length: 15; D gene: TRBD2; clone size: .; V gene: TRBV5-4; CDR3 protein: CASSLLAGGFYEQYF
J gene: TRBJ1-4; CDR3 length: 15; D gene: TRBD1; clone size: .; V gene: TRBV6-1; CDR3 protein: CASSDKDRGGEKLFF
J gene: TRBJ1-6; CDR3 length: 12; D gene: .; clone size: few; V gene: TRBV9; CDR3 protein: CARGLYNSPLHF
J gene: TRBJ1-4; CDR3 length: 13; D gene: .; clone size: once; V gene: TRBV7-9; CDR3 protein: CAIPDSGGEKLFF
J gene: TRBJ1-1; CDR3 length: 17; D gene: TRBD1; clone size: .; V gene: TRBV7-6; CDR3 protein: CASSRDRANTPSTEAFF
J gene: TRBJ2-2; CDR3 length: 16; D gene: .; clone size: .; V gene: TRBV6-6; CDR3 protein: CASSYTNKANTGELFF
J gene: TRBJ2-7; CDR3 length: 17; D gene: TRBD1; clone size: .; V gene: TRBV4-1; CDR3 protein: CASSQGLRDRGFYEQYF
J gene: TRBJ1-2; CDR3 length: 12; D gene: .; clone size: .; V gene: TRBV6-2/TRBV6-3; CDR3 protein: CASSYTGYGYTF
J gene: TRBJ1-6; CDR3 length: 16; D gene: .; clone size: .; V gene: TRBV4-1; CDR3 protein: CASSQDLGLPGSPLHF
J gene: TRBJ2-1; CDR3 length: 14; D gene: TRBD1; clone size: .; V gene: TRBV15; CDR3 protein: CATGDRGSYNEQFF
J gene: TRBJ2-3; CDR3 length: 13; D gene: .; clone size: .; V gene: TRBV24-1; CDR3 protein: CATARGSTDTQYF
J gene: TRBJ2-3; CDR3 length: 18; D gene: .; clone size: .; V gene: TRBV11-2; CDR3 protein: CASSLGRGRGAYTDTQYF
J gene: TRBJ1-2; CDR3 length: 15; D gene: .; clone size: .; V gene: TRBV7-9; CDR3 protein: CASSLAGGQTYGYTF
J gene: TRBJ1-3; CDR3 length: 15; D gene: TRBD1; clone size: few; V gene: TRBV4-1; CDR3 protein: CASSQGQGFRNTIYF
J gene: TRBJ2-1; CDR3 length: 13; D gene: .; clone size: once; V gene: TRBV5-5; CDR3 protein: CASSLDLHNEQFF
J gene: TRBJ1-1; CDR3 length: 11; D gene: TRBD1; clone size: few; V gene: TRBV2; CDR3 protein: CASKGAVLAFF
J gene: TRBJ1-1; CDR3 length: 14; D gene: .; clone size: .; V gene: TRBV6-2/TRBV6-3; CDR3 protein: CASSYGPGRVVAFF
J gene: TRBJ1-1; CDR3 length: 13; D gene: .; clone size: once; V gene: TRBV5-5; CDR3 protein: CASSKGFGTEAFF
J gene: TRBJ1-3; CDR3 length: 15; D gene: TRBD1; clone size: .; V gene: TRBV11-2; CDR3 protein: CASSRQGTSGNTIYF
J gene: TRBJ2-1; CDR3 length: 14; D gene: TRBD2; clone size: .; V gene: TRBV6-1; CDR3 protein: CASSDTSGVNEQFF
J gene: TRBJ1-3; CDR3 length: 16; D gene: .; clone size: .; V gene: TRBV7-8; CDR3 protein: CASSGRWGDSGNTIYF
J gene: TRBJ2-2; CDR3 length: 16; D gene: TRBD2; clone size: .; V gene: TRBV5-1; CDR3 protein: CASSPGLAGGTGELFF
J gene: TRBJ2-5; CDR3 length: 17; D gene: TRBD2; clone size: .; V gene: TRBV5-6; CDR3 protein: CASSLNSGGASQETQYF
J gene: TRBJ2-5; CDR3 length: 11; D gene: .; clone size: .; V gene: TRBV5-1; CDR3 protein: CASFEGETQYF